This T cell receptor (beta chain) was recovered during a study of primary melanoma T cells and metastatic recurrence. Study background: Tumors were T2–T4 primary melanomas thicker than 1 mm. Whole-study findings and limits: Tumor T-cell fraction reportedly predicted progression-free survival independently. T-cell fraction over 20% seemed protective regardless of ulceration or nodes.

Germline CDR1 SSHAT, CDR2 FNYEAQ (reference sequence). Trimming removed 4 bases at V and 7 bases at J, with 14 bases between. CDR3 length: 15 residues. About this clone: Its antigen is undetermined.

Measured with immunoSEQ multiplex PCR; TCRdb has only the in-frame clones, and not every one. The repertoire holds roughly 250 clones, with roughly 84% as singletons. Source material: melanoma tumor tissue. The sequence derives from a human donor with melanoma. V usage is TRBV7-7 and J usage is TRBJ1-6, with D perhaps TRBD1 (5 bases). CDR3 bases: TGTGCCAGCAGCTCCAGGACACGCTTCAATTCACCCCTCCACTTT. Its translation is CASSSRTRFNSPLHF.